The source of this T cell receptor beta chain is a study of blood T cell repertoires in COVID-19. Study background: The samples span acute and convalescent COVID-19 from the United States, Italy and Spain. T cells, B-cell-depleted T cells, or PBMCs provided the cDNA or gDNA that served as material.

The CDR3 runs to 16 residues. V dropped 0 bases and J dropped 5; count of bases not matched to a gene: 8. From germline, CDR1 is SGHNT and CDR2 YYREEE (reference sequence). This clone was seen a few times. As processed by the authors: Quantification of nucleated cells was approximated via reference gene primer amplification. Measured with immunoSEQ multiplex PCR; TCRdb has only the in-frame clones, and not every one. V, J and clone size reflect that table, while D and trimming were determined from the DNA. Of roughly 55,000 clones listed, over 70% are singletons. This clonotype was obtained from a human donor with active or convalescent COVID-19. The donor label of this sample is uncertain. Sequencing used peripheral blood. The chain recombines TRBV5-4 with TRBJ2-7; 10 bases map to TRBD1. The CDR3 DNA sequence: TGTGCCAGCAGCTTGGCCAGGACAGGGGGTCTCGACGAGCAGTACTTC. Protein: CASSLARTGGLDEQYF.